There are many counts of the clone carrying this T cell receptor (beta chain). These data come from a study of T-cell memory formation after mild COVID-19. 5'RACE with constant-segment primers built TCRalpha and TCRbeta cDNA libraries with UMIs. Each CDR3 protein gets one entry after TCRdb re-called the 5' RACE reads with MiXCR. The sample holds about 340,000 distinct CDR3 sequences; roughly 14% are singletons and the top ten take 22%. The sequence came from a man aged 18-30 years who had mild COVID-19 (a few samples of this study predate the infection). Cell type and time point are not known. The sequencing input was PBMCs or a T cell subset sorted from them (not recorded which).

DNA for the CDR3: TGCGCCAGCAGCCTCGGGACTAGCGGGAAGAGCACAGATACGCAGTATTTT. This translates into CASSLGTSGKSTDTQYF. This chain links TRBV5-1 with TRBJ2-3; 13 bases are shared with TRBD2. CDR1 and CDR2 from the germline V gene are SGHRS and YFSETQ. V was clipped by 4 bases and J by 0 bases; unmatched bases: 5. This CDR3 contains 17 residues.